Described below is a single T cell receptor beta chain sequence and its context. The antigen is not known. The data were obtained in a study of T cell responses to AZD1222 COVID-19 vaccine. General observations from the study: Spike was spanned by vaccine-associated CD4 TCRs, with dominance at 160-218 and 743-854. No day 14 peak samples; only post-peak repertoires were characterized. White British donors predominated, females outnumbered males, and clonal diversity was possibly underestimated. AZD1222 recipients seropositive at baseline numbered only 5 or 6.

This table comes from immunoSEQ multiplex PCR, and its TCRdb copy is limited to in-frame clones, with some not included. Counted here are about 100,000 clones, 80% to 90% occurring once; the ten biggest clones make up around 4.4%. V was trimmed by 1 base and J by 3 bases, leaving 9 bases between them. There are 14 residues in the CDR3. Germline CDR1 and CDR2: SGHTA and FQGNSA. The receptor's source is an adult in good health. The rearrangement uses TRBV7-2 and TRBJ1-2; a weak D match, TRBD1 (6 bases). The input for sequencing was peripheral blood, taken on day 0 of MenACWY control vaccination. The CDR3 loop is CASSLDRADYGYTF. DNA for the CDR3: TGTGCCAGCAGCTTAGACAGGGCTGACTATGGCTACACCTTC.